The next 13 T cell receptor beta chains were all read from a single sample in a study of naive and memory T cell subsets. An oligonucleotide containing a UMI was ligated to the 3' end of TCR cDNA. The SP2 primer and nested alpha and beta constant region primers amplified ligated cDNA in four rounds. TCRdb re-called the 5' RACE reads through MiXCR, storing one row per CDR3 protein. Among tens of thousands of distinct CDR3 sequences, 15% to 20% were seen once, and the ten largest hold approximately 2.5%. These TCRs come from a female donor in good health.

This chain joins TRBV7-8 and TRBJ2-7, with TRBD1 matching 9 bases. CDR1 is SGHVS, CDR2 FQNEAQ, per germline. J was trimmed by 3 bases and V by 5 bases; bases with no gene match: 5. The CDR3 length is 14 residues. The CDR3, as DNA: TGTGCCAGCAGCCAACAGGGGGCCTACTACGAGCAGTACTTC. Translating it yields CASSQQGAYYEQYF.

This clonotype was recorded at least ten times. The chain recombines TRBV6-1 with TRBJ1-2; maybe TRBD1 (6 bases). Trimming removed 8 bases at V and 0 bases at J, with 13 bases between. Per the germline V gene, CDR1 is MNHNS and CDR2 is SASEGT. The CDR3 spans 14 residues. DNA for the CDR3: TGTGCCAGCTATAGAGACAGGACTAACTATGGCTACACCTTC. This translates into CASYRDRTNYGYTF.

A few counts support this clonotype. The chain recombines TRBV12-3 or TRBV12-4 with TRBJ1-1; D unresolved. The CDR3 is 15 amino acids. Trimming took 6 bases from V and 8 from J, leaving 22 bases between them. Here the CDR3 reads CASSLTRTALVEAFF. CDR3 DNA sequence: TGTGCCAGCAGCCTAACTCGGACGGCTCTAGTCGAAGCTTTCTTT.

This clonotype was counted only a few times. The chain recombines TRBV5-1 with TRBJ2-7; no clear D gene. The CDR3 has 14 residues. V gave up 0 bases and J gave up 6 bases, with 13 bases separating them. The germline CDR1 and CDR2 sequences are SGHRS and YFSETQ. Written as DNA, the CDR3 is TGCGCCAGCAGCTTGGGGCAAAGAAGGAGCGAGCAGTACTTC. Protein: CASSLGQRRSEQYF.

The sample holds many counts of this clonotype. The rearrangement links TRBV20-1 to TRBJ2-2, with D possibly being TRBD1 or TRBD2 (6 bases each). CDR3 length equals 14 residues. Trimming took 6 bases from V and 3 from J, leaving 14 bases between them. Germline V gives CDR1 DFQATT, CDR2 SNEGSKA (reference sequence). The CDR3 loop reads CSAWGDTDTGELFF. In DNA, the CDR3 is TGCAGTGCCTGGGGGGACACTGACACCGGGGAGCTGTTTTTT.

By sample share, this clonotype is medium-sized. The chain employs TRBV10-1 and TRBJ2-5; no clear D gene. CDR3 size: 13 residues. Germline V gene lookup returns CDR1 WNHNN and CDR2 SYGVQD (reference sequence). V lost 6 bases and J lost 2, with 10 bases in between. CDR3 protein: CASSDWDQETQYF. The CDR3 DNA reads TGCGCCAGCAGCGATTGGGATCAAGAGACCCAGTACTTC.

The CDR3: CASGPGIGETQYF. CDR3 nucleotides: TGTGCCAGCGGTCCGGGGATAGGTGAGACCCAGTACTTC. The chain recombines TRBV2 with TRBJ2-5; perhaps TRBD2 as D (5 bases). The CDR3 is made up of 13 amino acids. Germline loops: CDR1 SNHLY, CDR2 FYNNEI. Between the trimmed V and J ends, which lost 8 bases and 5 bases, there was a span of 15 bases.

This clonotype was observed a few times. This chain uses TRBV12-3 or TRBV12-4 with TRBJ1-5, with unresolved D. There are 11 residues in the CDR3. V was shortened by 2 bases and J by 6 bases, with 2 bases between the two germline ends. The CDR3 region is CASSLSQPQHF. CDR3 nucleotide sequence: TGTGCCAGCAGTTTATCTCAGCCCCAGCATTTT.

This clonotype has just a few counts. V gene TRBV11-2 combines with J gene TRBJ2-7; tentatively, D is TRBD1 (6 bases). Trimming shortened V by 1 base and J by 7 bases, and 14 bases separated the two germline ends. CDR3 length: 14 amino acids. Germline V CDR1 and CDR2: SGHAT, FQNNGV. In DNA, the CDR3 is TGTGCCAGCAGCTTAGGGACAGAACTCTGGGAGCAGTACTTC. This sequence encodes CASSLGTELWEQYF. Looking up the rest from reference TRBV11-2 and TRBJ2-7 gives the full variable domain: EAGVAQSPRYKIIEKRQSVAFWCNPISGHATLYWYQQILGQGPKLLIQFQNNGVVDDSQLPKDRFSAERLKGVDSTLKIQPAKLEDSAVYLCASSLGTELWEQYFGPGTRLTVT.

This clonotype was seen a few times. The CDR3 DNA is TGTGCCAGCAGTTACTCGATATTGGACGAATACTCCTACAATGAGCAGTTCTTC. Translating gives CASSYSILDEYSYNEQFF. The chain has TRBV6-6 and TRBJ2-1, with D unclear. V was pared by 0 bases and J by 0 bases, with 15 bases between. Germline V gene sequence: CDR1 MNHNY, CDR2 SVGAGI (reference sequence). The CDR3 contains 18 residues.

By sample share, this clonotype is medium-sized. This chain connects TRBV20-1 to TRBJ2-5; D is unresolved. This CDR3 is built from 12 residues. V was trimmed by 6 bases and J by 5 bases, leaving 13 bases between them. Germline loops: CDR1 DFQATT, CDR2 SNEGSKA (reference sequence). This chain's CDR3 is CSAPLSDETQYF. As DNA, the CDR3 is TGCAGTGCGCCCCTAAGTGACGAGACCCAGTACTTC.

This clonotype is medium-sized (0.01 to 0.1%). The chain links TRBV20-1 to TRBJ1-5; perhaps TRBD1 as D (6 bases). Germline CDR1 is DFQATT and CDR2 is SNEGSKA (reference sequence). V was pared by 5 bases and J by 2 bases, with 16 bases between. CDR3 length: 15 amino acids. DNA for the CDR3: TGCAGTGCTCCGGAAGGGGGTTTAGGCAATCAGCCCCAGCATTTT. It yields the protein CSAPEGGLGNQPQHF.

Here the CDR3 DNA reads TGCGCCAGCAGCCTTGGCTACAGGGAAGTTGATGGCTACACCTTC. The encoded protein is CASSLGYREVDGYTF. The chain recombines TRBV5-1 with TRBJ1-2, with D possibly matching TRBD1 (6 bases). Germline lookup yields CDR1 SGHRS and CDR2 YFSETQ. The CDR3 has 15 residues. V lost 4 bases and J lost 6, with 19 bases in between.